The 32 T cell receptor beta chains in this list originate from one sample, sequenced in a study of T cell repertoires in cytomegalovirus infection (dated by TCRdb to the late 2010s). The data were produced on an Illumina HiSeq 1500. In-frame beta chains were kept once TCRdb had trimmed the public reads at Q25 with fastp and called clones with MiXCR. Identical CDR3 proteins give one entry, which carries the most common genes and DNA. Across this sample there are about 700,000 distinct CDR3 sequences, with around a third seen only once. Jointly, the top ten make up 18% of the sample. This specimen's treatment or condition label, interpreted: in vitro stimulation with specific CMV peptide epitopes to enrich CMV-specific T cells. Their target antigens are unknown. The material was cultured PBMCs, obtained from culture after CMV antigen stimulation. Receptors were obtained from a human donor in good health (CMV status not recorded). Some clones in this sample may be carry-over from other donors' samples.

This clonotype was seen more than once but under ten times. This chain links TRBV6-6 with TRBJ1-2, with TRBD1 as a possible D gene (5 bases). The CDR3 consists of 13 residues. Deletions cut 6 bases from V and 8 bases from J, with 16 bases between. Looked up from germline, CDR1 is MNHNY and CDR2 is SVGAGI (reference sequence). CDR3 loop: CASRTSGTGGYTF. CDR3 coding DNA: TGTGCCAGCAGAACGAGCGGGACTGGGGGCTACACCTTC.

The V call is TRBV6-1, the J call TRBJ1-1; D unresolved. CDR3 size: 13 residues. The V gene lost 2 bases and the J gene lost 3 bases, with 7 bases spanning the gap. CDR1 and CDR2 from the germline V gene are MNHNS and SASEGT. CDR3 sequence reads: CASSESAHTEAFF. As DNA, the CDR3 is TGTGCCAGCAGTGAATCGGCCCACACTGAAGCTTTCTTT.

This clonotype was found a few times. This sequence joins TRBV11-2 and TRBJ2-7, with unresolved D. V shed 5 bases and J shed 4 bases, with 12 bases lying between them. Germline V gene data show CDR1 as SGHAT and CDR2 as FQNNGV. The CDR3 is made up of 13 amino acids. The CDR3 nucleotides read TGTGCCAGCAGCCACGGGTCCCAGTACGAGCAGTACTTC. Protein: CASSHGSQYEQYF.

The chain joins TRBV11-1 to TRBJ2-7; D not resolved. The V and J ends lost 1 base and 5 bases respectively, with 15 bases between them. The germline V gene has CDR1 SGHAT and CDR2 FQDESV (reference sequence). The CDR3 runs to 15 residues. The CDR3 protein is CASSLGAAGTHEQYF. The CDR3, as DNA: TGTGCCAGCAGCTTAGGCGCCGCAGGCACCCACGAGCAGTACTTC. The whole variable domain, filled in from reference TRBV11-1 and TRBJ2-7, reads EAEVAQSPRYKITEKSQAVAFWCDPISGHATLYWYRQILGQGPELLVQFQDESVVDDSQLPKDRFSAERLKGVDSTLKIQPAELGDSAMYLCASSLGAAGTHEQYFGPGTRLTVT.

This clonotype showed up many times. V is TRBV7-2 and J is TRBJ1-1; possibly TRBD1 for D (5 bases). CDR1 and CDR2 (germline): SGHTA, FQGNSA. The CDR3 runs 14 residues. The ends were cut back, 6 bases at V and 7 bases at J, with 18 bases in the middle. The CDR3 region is CASSLVQGPLEAFF. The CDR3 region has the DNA TGTGCCAGCAGTTTGGTCCAGGGTCCCCTTGAAGCTTTCTTT.

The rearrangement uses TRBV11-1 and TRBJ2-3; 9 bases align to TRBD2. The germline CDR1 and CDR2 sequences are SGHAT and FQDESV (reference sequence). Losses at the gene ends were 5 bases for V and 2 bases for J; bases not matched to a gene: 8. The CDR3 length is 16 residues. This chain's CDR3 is CASSTATSGFTDTQYF. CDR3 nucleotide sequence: TGTGCCAGCAGCACAGCGACTAGCGGTTTCACAGATACGCAGTATTTT.

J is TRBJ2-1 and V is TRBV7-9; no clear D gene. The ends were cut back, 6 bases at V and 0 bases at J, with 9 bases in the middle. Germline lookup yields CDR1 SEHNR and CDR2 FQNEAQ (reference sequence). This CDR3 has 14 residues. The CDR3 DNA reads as TGTGCCAGCAGTTGGACGAGCTCCTACAATGAGCAGTTCTTC. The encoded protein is CASSWTSSYNEQFF.

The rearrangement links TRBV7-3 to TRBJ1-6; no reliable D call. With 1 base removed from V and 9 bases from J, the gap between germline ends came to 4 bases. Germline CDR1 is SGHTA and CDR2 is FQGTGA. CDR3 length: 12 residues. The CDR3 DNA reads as TGTGCCAGCAGCTTAATCAGTTCACCCCTCCACTTT. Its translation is CASSLISSPLHF.

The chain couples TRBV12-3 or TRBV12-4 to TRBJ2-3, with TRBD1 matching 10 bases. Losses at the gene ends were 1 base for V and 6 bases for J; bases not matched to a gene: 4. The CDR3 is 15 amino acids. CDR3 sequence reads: CASSLGQGAADTQYF. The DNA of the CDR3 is TGTGCCAGCAGTTTAGGACAGGGGGCGGCCGATACGCAGTATTTT.

The CDR3 DNA follows: TGTGCAAGTCGCTCGCGGACAGAAACAGGATCTAATCAGCCCCAGCATTTT. Its translation: CASRSRTETGSNQPQHF. The genes are TRBV12-2 and TRBJ1-5; the table's D call of TRBD1 was not tested on the DNA. TRBV12-2 is noted as a pseudogene. The CDR3 loop spans 17 amino acids.

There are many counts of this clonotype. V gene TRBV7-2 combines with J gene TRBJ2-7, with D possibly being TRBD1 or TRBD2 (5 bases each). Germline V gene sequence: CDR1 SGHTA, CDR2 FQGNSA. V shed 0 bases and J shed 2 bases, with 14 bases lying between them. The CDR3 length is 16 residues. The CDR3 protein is CASSLALGTQAYEQYF. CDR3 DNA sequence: TGTGCCAGCAGCTTAGCGTTGGGGACCCAAGCCTACGAGCAGTACTTC.

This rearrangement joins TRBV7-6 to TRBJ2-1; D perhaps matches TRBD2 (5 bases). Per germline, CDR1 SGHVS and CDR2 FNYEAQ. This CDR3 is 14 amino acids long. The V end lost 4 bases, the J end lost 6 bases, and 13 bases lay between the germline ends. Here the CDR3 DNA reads TGTGCCAGCAGCTCCCAGCCCGGGGTCAATGAGCAGTTCTTC. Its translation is CASSSQPGVNEQFF.

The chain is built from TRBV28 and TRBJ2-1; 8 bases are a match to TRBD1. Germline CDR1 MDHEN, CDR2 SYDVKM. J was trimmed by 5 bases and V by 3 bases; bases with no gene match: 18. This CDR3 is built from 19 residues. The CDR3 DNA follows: TGTGCCAGCAGTTTTTTATATTATTCAGGGGGCGGCCTTGACAATGAGCAGTTCTTC. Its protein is CASSFLYYSGGGLDNEQFF.

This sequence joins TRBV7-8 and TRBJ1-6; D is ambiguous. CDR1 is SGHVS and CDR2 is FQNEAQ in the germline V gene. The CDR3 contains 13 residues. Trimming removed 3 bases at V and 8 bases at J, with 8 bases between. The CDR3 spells CASSFRVDSPLHF. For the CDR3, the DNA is TGTGCCAGCAGCTTTAGGGTTGATTCACCCCTCCACTTT. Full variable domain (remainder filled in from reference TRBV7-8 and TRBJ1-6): GAGVSQSPRYKVAKRGQDVALRCDPISGHVSLFWYQQALGQGPEFLTYFQNEAQLDKSGLPSDRFFAERPEGSVSTLKIQRTQQEDSAVYLCASSFRVDSPLHFGNGTRLTVT.

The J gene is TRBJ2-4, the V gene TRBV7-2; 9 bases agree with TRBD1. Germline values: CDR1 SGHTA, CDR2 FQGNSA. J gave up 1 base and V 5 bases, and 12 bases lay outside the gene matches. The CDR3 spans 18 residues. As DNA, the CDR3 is TGTGCCAGCAGCCCCCGAAGATTACAGGGGGCGGCCAAAAACATTCAGTACTTC. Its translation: CASSPRRLQGAAKNIQYF. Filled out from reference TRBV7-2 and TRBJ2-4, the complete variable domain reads GAGVSQSPSNKVTEKGKDVELRCDPISGHTALYWYRQSLGQGLEFLIYFQGNSAPDKSGLPSDRFSAERTGGSVSTLTIQRTQQEDSAVYLCASSPRRLQGAAKNIQYFGAGTRLSVL.

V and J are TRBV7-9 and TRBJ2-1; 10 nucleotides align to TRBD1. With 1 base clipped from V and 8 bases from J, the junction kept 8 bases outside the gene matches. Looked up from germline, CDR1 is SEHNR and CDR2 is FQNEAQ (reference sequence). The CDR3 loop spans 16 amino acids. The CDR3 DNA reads TGTGCCAGCAGCTTAGGACAGGGGGCGGTTTGGGATGAGCAGTTCTTC. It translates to CASSLGQGAVWDEQFF.

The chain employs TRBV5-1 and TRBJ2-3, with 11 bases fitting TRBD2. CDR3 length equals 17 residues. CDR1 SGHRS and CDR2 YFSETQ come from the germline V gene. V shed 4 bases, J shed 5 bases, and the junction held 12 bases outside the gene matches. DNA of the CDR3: TGCGCCAGCAGCCAGGGACTAGCGGAATGGGTAGGAGATACGCAGTATTTT. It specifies CASSQGLAEWVGDTQYF.

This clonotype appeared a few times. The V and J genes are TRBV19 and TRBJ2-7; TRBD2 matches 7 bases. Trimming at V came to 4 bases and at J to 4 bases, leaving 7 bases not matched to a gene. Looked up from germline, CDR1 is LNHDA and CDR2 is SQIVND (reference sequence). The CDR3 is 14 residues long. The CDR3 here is CASSTAGGGYEQYF. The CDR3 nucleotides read TGTGCCAGTAGTACTGCTGGGGGGGGATACGAGCAGTACTTC.

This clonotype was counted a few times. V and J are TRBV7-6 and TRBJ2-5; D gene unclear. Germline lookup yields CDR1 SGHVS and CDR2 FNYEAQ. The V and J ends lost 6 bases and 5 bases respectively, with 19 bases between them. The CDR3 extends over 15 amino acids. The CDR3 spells CASRPEIPPWETQYF. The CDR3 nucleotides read TGTGCCAGCAGGCCGGAAATACCGCCGTGGGAGACCCAGTACTTC.

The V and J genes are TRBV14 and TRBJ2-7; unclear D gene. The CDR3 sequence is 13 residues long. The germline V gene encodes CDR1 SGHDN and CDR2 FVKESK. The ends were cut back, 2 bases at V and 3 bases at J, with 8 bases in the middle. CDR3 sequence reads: CASSQKGHYEQYF. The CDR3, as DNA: TGTGCCAGCAGCCAAAAGGGCCACTACGAGCAGTACTTC.

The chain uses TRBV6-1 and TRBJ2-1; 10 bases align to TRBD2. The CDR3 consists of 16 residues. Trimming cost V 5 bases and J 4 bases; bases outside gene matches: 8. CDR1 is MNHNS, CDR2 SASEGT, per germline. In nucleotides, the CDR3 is TGTGCCAGCAGTATGTCCGGGACTAGCGCGTACAATGAGCAGTTCTTC. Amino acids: CASSMSGTSAYNEQFF.

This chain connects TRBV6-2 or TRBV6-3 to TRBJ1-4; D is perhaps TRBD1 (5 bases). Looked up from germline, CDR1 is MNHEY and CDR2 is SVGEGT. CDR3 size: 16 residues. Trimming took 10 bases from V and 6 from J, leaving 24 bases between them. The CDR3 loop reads CATAGAWGRKDEKLFF. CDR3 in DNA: TGTGCCACCGCGGGCGCTTGGGGACGGAAAGATGAAAAACTGTTTTTT.

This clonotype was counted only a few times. The CDR3 coding sequence is TGTGCCAGCAGCCTGGCCAGGGGGCCGTTGGGTGAGCAGTTCTTC. It yields the protein CASSLARGPLGEQFF. V gene TRBV7-9 combines with J gene TRBJ2-1; TRBD1 matches at 8 bases. Germline values: CDR1 SEHNR, CDR2 FQNEAQ (reference sequence). This CDR3 has 15 residues. V gave up 5 bases and J gave up 9 bases; unmatched junction bases: 12.

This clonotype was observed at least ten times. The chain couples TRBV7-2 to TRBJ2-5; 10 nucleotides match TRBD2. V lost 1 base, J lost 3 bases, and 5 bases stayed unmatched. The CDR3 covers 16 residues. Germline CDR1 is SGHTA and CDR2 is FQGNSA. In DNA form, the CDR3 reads TGTGCCAGCAGCTTAGTTAGCGGGGGGTTGAAAGAGACCCAGTACTTC. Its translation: CASSLVSGGLKETQYF.

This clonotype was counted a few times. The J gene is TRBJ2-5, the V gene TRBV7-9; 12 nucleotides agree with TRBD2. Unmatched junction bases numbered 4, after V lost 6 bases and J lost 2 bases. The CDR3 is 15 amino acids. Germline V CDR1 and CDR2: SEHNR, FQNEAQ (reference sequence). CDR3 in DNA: TGTGCCAGCAGTCGGGGGACTAGCGGGCAAGAGACCCAGTACTTC. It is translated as CASSRGTSGQETQYF.

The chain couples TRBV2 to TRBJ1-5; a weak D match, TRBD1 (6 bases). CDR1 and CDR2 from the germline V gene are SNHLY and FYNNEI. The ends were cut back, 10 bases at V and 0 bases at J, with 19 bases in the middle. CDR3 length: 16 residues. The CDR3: CANTSGTTYSNQPQHF. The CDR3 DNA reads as TGTGCCAACACCTCCGGGACAACTTATAGCAATCAGCCCCAGCATTTT.

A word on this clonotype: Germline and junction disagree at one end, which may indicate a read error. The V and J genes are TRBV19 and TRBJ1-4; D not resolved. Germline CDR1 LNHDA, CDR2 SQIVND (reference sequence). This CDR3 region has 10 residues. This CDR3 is CASMESLFLF. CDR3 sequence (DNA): TGTGCCAGTATGGAGTCCCTCTTTTTGTTT.

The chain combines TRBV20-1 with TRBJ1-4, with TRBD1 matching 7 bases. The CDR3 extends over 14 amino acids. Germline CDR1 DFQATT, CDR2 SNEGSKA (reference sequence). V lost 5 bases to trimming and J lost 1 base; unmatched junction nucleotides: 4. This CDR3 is CSASQGETNEKLFF. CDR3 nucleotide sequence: TGCAGTGCTTCTCAGGGGGAAACTAATGAAAAACTGTTTTTT.

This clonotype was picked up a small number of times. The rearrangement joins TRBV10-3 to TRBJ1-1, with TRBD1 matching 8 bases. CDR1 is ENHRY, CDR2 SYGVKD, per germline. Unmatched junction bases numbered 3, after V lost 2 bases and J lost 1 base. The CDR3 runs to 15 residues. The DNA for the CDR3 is TGTGCCATCAGTGAGCCCGGACAGGGGAACACTGAAGCTTTCTTT. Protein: CAISEPGQGNTEAFF.

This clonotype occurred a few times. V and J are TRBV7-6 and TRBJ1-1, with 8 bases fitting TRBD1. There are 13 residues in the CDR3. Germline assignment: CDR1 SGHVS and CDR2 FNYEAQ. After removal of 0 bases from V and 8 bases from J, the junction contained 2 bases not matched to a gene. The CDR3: CASSLAGTGEAFF. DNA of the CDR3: TGTGCCAGCAGCTTAGCGGGGACAGGAGAAGCTTTCTTT. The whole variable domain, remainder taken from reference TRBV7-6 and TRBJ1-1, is GAGVSQSPRYKVTKRGQDVALRCDPISGHVSLYWYRQALGQGPEFLTYFNYEAQQDKSGLPNDRFSAERPEGSISTLTIQRTEQRDSAMYRCASSLAGTGEAFFGQGTRLTVV.

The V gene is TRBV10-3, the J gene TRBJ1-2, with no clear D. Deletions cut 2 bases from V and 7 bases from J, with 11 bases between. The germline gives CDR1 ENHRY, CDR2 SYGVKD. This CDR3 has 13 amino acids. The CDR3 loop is CAISEGDNLGYTF. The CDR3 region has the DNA TGTGCCATCAGTGAGGGGGATAACCTTGGCTACACCTTC.

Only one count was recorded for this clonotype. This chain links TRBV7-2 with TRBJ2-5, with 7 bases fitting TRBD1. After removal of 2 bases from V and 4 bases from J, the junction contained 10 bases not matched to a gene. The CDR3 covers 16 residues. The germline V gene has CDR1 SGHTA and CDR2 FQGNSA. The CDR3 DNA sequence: TGTGCCAGCAGCTTAAACGACAGGGCAGTGGGAGAGACCCAGTACTTC. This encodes CASSLNDRAVGETQYF.